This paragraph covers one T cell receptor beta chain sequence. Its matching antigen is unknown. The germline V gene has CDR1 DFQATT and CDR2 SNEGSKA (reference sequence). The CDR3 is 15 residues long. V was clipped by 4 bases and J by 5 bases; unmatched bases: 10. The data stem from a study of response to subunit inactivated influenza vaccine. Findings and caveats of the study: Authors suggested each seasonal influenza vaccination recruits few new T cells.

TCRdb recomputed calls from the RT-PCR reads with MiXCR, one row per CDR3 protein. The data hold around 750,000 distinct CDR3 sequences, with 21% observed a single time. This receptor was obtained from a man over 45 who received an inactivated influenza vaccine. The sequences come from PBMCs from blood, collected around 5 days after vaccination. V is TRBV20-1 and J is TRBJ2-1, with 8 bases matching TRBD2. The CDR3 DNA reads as TGCAGTGCTACCCAACAGACTAGCGCCCACAATGAGCAGTTCTTC. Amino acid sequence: CSATQQTSAHNEQFF.